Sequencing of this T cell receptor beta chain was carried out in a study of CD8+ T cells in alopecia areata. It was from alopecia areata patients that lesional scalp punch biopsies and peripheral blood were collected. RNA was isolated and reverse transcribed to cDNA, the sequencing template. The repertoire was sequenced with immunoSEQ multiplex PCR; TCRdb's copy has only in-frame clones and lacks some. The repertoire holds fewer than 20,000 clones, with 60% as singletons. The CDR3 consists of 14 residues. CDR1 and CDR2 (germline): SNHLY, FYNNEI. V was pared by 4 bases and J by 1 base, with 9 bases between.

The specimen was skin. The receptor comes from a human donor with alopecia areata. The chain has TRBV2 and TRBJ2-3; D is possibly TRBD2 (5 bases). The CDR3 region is CASSGSVGTDTQYF. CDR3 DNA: TGTGCCAGCAGTGGTAGCGTGGGCACAGATACGCAGTATTTT.